The 27 T cell receptor beta chains below were found in one sample sequenced in a study of T cell responses to AZD1222 COVID-19 vaccine. Libraries were prepared by immunoSEQ multiplex PCR; TCRdb keeps only in-frame clonotypes and omits some of them. The table records around 83,000 clones, roughly 84% of them present only once. Sample: peripheral blood, taken on day 0 of AZD1222 vaccination. The receptors stem from an adult in good health.

This clone was picked up one time. The genes are TRBV18 and TRBJ2-7, with 7 bases lining up with TRBD2. CDR3 length: 17 residues. V trimming: 3 bases; J trimming: 0 bases; junction bases outside the gene matches: 11. CDR1 is KGHSH, CDR2 LQKENI, per germline. In DNA form, the CDR3 reads TGTGCCAGCTCACCCTGGTCCGGACTAGTGGGCTCCTACGAGCAGTACTTC. Amino acids: CASSPWSGLVGSYEQYF. The full variable domain, its missing parts supplied by reference TRBV18 and TRBJ2-7, is NAGVMQNPRHLVRRRGQEARLRCSPMKGHSHVYWYRQLPEEGLKFMVYLQKENIIDESGMPKERFSAEFPKEGPSILRIQQVVRGDSAAYFCASSPWSGLVGSYEQYFGPGTRLTVT.

This chain connects TRBV6-2 or TRBV6-3 to TRBJ2-4, with D unresolved. The V gene lost 5 bases and the J gene lost 6 bases, with 8 bases spanning the gap. Germline assignment: CDR1 MNHEY and CDR2 SVGEGT. CDR3 length: 12 residues. CDR3 protein: CASSTLGNIQYF. The CDR3 bases are TGTGCCAGCAGTACCCTGGGAAACATTCAGTACTTC.

The rearrangement uses TRBV28 and TRBJ1-1, with 8 bases identical to TRBD1. This CDR3 has 15 residues. CDR1 is MDHEN and CDR2 is SYDVKM in the germline V gene. Trimming cost V 0 bases and J 8 bases; bases outside gene matches: 8. The CDR3, as DNA: TGTGCCAGCAGTTTATGGGACAGGGTCGAGGCCGAAGCTTTCTTT. As protein: CASSLWDRVEAEAFF.

The V call is TRBV12-3 or TRBV12-4, the J call TRBJ2-7; possible D gene TRBD1, 6 bases. V was shortened by 5 bases and J by 4 bases, with 12 bases between the two germline ends. CDR3 length: 13 amino acids. The CDR3 protein is CASSGVRGYEQYF. In nucleotides, the CDR3 is TGTGCCAGCAGTGGTGTCAGGGGATACGAGCAGTACTTC.

The chain uses TRBV4-2 and TRBJ2-7; no firm D call. In germline, CDR1 is LGHNA, CDR2 YNFKEQ. Trimming left V 2 bases short and J 1 base short, with 15 bases between. This CDR3 has 16 amino acids. CDR3 coding DNA: TGTGCCAGCAGCCAATATCCCGTACCTGGGTCCTACGAGCAGTACTTC. Translation: CASSQYPVPGSYEQYF.

The chain combines TRBV5-1 with TRBJ1-1; 7 bases match TRBD1. Losses at the gene ends were 2 bases for V and 4 bases for J; bases not matched to a gene: 5. Germline V gene data show CDR1 as SGHRS and CDR2 as YFSETQ. The CDR3 is made up of 14 amino acids. DNA for the CDR3: TGCGCCAGCAGCTTTACAGGGGCCACCACTGAAGCTTTCTTT. Its translation is CASSFTGATTEAFF.

This chain connects TRBV7-2 to TRBJ1-3; no clear D gene. V lost 3 bases and J lost 4, with 4 bases in between. The CDR3 runs 12 residues. Germline CDR1 reads SGHTA; CDR2 reads FQGNSA. The CDR3 DNA is TGTGCCAGCAGCTTGGTGGGAAACACCATATATTTT. The encoded protein is CASSLVGNTIYF. The variable domain in full, with the rest retrieved from reference TRBV7-2 and TRBJ1-3, is GAGVSQSPSNKVTEKGKDVELRCDPISGHTALYWYRQSLGQGLEFLIYFQGNSAPDKSGLPSDRFSAERTGGSVSTLTIQRTQQEDSAVYLCASSLVGNTIYFGEGSWLTVV.

The V call is TRBV6-2 or TRBV6-3, the J call TRBJ2-3; 13 positions match TRBD2. Germline values: CDR1 MNHEY, CDR2 SVGEGT. The CDR3 extends over 16 amino acids. Germline trimming cut 5 bases from V and 4 bases from J; bases unmatched to any gene: 6. CDR3 in DNA: TGTGCCAGCAGTGACTGGACTAGCGGGAGTTCAGATACGCAGTATTTT. This codes for CASSDWTSGSSDTQYF.

V is TRBV5-1 and J is TRBJ1-2, with 10 bases that match TRBD1. Per the germline V gene, CDR1 is SGHRS and CDR2 is YFSETQ. The CDR3 sequence is 15 residues long. V lost 4 bases to trimming and J lost 6 bases; unmatched junction nucleotides: 9. The CDR3 reads CASSTGQGNPDGYTF. The DNA for the CDR3 is TGCGCCAGCAGCACGGGACAGGGGAATCCTGATGGCTACACCTTC.

CDR3 region: CASSDGEGYNEQFF. The CDR3 region has the DNA TGTGCCAGTAGTGACGGGGAAGGCTACAATGAGCAGTTCTTC. The chain links TRBV19 to TRBJ2-1; D perhaps matches TRBD2 (5 bases). Germline-derived CDR1 and CDR2 are LNHDA and SQIVND (reference sequence). The CDR3 consists of 14 residues. V was cut by 5 bases and J by 3 bases, with 11 bases left in between. Full variable domain (remainder filled in from reference TRBV19 and TRBJ2-1): DGGITQSPKYLFRKEGQNVTLSCEQNLNHDAMYWYRQDPGQGLRLIYYSQIVNDFQKGDIAEGYSVSREKKESFPLTVTSAQKNPTAFYLCASSDGEGYNEQFFGPGTRLTVL.

The CDR3, as DNA: TGTGCCAGCAGCGCCCTTGGGGCGGGCACAGATACGCAGTATTTT. Its translation: CASSALGAGTDTQYF. This chain joins TRBV27 and TRBJ2-3; possibly TRBD1 for D (5 bases). The germline V gene encodes CDR1 MNHEY and CDR2 SMNVEV (reference sequence). This CDR3 has 15 amino acids. Trimming pared 6 bases from V and 1 base from J, leaving 14 bases between.

The rearrangement links TRBV19 to TRBJ1-2; D uncertain. Per germline, CDR1 LNHDA and CDR2 SQIVND (reference sequence). V shed 5 bases and J shed 5 bases, with 15 bases lying between them. CDR3 size: 14 residues. The CDR3 coding sequence is TGTGCCAGTAGTGCCCTCTTAGGATATTATGGCTACACCTTC. Translation: CASSALLGYYGYTF.

The V and J genes are TRBV27 and TRBJ1-2; D perhaps matches TRBD1 (6 bases). With 2 bases removed from V and 4 bases from J, the gap between germline ends came to 8 bases. Germline assignment: CDR1 MNHEY and CDR2 SMNVEV (reference sequence). This CDR3 is 13 amino acids long. This CDR3 is CASSLGGAYGYTF. The CDR3 nucleotides are TGTGCCAGCAGTTTAGGGGGGGCCTATGGCTACACCTTC.

This chain links TRBV6-5 with TRBJ1-3, with D possibly being TRBD1 (5 bases). V lost 10 bases, J lost 0 bases, and 13 bases lay in between. Per the germline V gene, CDR1 is MNHEY and CDR2 is SVGAGI. The CDR3 consists of 14 residues. In nucleotides, the CDR3 is TGTGCCACCCGGGACCGCCACTCTGGAAACACCATATATTTT. Its translation is CATRDRHSGNTIYF.

The chain employs TRBV19 and TRBJ2-5; D remains unclear. Germline CDR1 reads LNHDA; CDR2 reads SQIVND (reference sequence). The CDR3 spans 13 residues. V was clipped by 5 bases and J by 3 bases, with 10 bases between them. The CDR3 loop is CASSSGQKETQYF. DNA of the CDR3: TGTGCCAGTAGTTCGGGCCAAAAAGAGACCCAGTACTTC.

This chain uses TRBV5-1 with TRBJ1-2; D might be TRBD1 (5 bases). Per germline, CDR1 SGHRS and CDR2 YFSETQ. Trimming pared 5 bases from V and 4 bases from J, leaving 15 bases between. The CDR3 is made up of 14 amino acids. CDR3 bases: TGCGCCAGCAGGGGGGAGCAGGCCCCCTATGGCTACACCTTC. This translates into CASRGEQAPYGYTF.

V is TRBV18 and J is TRBJ2-4; D is perhaps TRBD2 (5 bases). The V gene lost 0 bases and the J gene lost 2 bases, with 14 bases spanning the gap. Germline CDR1 reads KGHSH; CDR2 reads LQKENI. This CDR3 is 17 amino acids long. The DNA of the CDR3 is TGTGCCAGCTCACCACCACGAGGGCGCGATACCAAAAACATTCAGTACTTC. Translating it yields CASSPPRGRDTKNIQYF.

The V call is TRBV7-9, the J call TRBJ1-4, with a weak D call TRBD1 (6 bases). Looked up from germline, CDR1 is SEHNR and CDR2 is FQNEAQ (reference sequence). Between the trimmed V and J ends, which lost 1 base and 6 bases, there was a span of 9 bases. CDR3 length: 14 amino acids. DNA for the CDR3: TGTGCCAGCAGCTTAGTGGGGGCAGATGAAAAACTGTTTTTT. Protein sequence: CASSLVGADEKLFF.

CDR3 in amino acids: CASSVQGTSGNTIYF. The CDR3 nucleotides read TGTGCCAGCAGCGTACAGGGTACCTCTGGAAACACCATATATTTT. This chain joins TRBV9 and TRBJ1-3, with TRBD1 as a possible D gene (5 bases). Germline loops: CDR1 SGDLS, CDR2 YYNGEE. V lost 1 base to trimming and J lost 0 bases, with 8 bases between them. The CDR3 sequence is 15 residues long.

This chain joins TRBV4-2 and TRBJ1-1; D is undetermined. Germline loops: CDR1 LGHNA, CDR2 YNFKEQ. V lost 4 bases and J lost 5, with 11 bases in between. CDR3 length: 13 residues. CDR3 protein: CASSLRRGTEAFF. CDR3 bases: TGTGCCAGCAGCCTTCGTCGGGGAACTGAAGCTTTCTTT.

V gene TRBV5-6 combines with J gene TRBJ2-3; 7 nucleotides align to TRBD2. Trimming took 4 bases from V and 3 from J; bases not matched to a gene: 8. The CDR3 runs to 15 residues. The germline V gene encodes CDR1 SGHDT and CDR2 YYEEEE. The CDR3 DNA reads as TGTGCCAGCAGCCCGTTGGGGGAGGGTACAGATACGCAGTATTTT. Translating it yields CASSPLGEGTDTQYF.

Worth noting for this clone: Other nucleotide sequences from this sample produce the same CDR3. The chain is built from TRBV7-2 and TRBJ2-7; 7 bases map to TRBD2. The length of the CDR3 is 13 residues. Unmatched junction bases numbered 1, after V lost 1 base and J lost 4 bases. Germline V gives CDR1 SGHTA, CDR2 FQGNSA. CDR3 DNA sequence: TGTGCCAGCAGCTTAGGGGGGGGGTACGAGCAGTACTTC. Protein sequence: CASSLGGGYEQYF. Supplemented by reference TRBV7-2 and TRBJ2-7, the full variable domain reads GAGVSQSPSNKVTEKGKDVELRCDPISGHTALYWYRQSLGQGLEFLIYFQGNSAPDKSGLPSDRFSAERTGGSVSTLTIQRTQQEDSAVYLCASSLGGGYEQYFGPGTRLTVT.

The chain carries TRBV28 and TRBJ2-7; D may be TRBD2 (6 bases). Trimming left V 5 bases short and J 3 bases short, with 17 bases between. Per germline, CDR1 MDHEN and CDR2 SYDVKM. The CDR3 is made up of 15 amino acids. For the CDR3, the DNA is TGTGCCAGCAGTGACCTCGGGAGCCAAGACTACGAGCAGTACTTC. Residues: CASSDLGSQDYEQYF.

J is TRBJ1-3 and V is TRBV7-2, with D unresolved. Trimming took 1 base from V and 0 from J, leaving 7 bases between them. CDR1 is SGHTA and CDR2 is FQGNSA in the germline V gene. The length of the CDR3 is 15 residues. In DNA, the CDR3 is TGTGCCAGCAGCTTAGAGGGTAGCTCTGGAAACACCATATATTTT. It translates to CASSLEGSSGNTIYF.

For the CDR3, the DNA is TGTGCCAGCAGCCCCCTTGCGGAAGCGAACACCGGGGAGCTGTTTTTT. It encodes CASSPLAEANTGELFF. The chain links TRBV7-3 to TRBJ2-2; no firm D call. Trimming stripped 5 bases from V and 0 bases from J, with 13 bases between. This CDR3 has 16 amino acids. CDR1 and CDR2 from the germline V gene are SGHTA and FQGTGA.

This chain joins TRBV7-2 and TRBJ1-3; no reliable D call. The CDR3 is 15 amino acids. Trimming shortened V by 4 bases and J by 4 bases, and 14 bases separated the two germline ends. Germline V lookup: CDR1 SGHTA, CDR2 FQGNSA. DNA for the CDR3: TGTGCCAGCAGCTCCTGGGCGGCGGGGGGAAACACCATATATTTT. Encoded protein: CASSSWAAGGNTIYF.

A few counts support this clone. The rearrangement joins TRBV13 to TRBJ2-7; a possible D gene is TRBD1 (6 bases). This CDR3 contains 13 residues. Trimming left V 6 bases short and J 4 bases short, with 13 bases between. Germline-derived CDR1 and CDR2 are PRHDT and FYEKMQ (reference sequence). Written as DNA, the CDR3 is TGTGCCAGCAGGGACAGTTTAGTTTACGAGCAGTACTTC. It codes for CASRDSLVYEQYF.